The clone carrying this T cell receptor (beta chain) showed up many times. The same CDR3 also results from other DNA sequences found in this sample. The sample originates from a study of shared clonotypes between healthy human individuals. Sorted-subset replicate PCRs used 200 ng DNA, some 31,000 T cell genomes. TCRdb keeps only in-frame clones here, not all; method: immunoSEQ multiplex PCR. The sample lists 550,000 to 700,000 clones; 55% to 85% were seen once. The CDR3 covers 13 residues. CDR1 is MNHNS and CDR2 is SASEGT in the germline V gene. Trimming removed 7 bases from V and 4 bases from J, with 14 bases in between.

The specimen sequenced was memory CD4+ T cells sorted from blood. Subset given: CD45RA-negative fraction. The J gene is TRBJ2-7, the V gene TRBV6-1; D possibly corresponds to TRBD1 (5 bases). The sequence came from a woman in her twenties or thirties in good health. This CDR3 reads CASTGQGGYEQYF. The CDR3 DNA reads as TGTGCCAGCACCGGGCAGGGTGGTTACGAGCAGTACTTC.